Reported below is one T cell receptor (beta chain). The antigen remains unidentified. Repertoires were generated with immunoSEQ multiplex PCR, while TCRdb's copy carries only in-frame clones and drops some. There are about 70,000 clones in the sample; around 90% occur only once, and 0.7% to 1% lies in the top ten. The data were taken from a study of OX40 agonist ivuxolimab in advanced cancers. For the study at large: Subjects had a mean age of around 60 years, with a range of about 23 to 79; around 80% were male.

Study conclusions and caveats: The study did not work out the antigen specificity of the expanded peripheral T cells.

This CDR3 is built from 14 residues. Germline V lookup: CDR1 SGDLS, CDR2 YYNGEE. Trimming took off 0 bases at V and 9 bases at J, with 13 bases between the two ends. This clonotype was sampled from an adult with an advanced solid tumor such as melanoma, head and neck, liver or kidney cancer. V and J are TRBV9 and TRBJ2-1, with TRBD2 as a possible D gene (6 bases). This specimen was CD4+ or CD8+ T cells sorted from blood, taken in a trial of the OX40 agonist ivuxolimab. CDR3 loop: CASSVVEGLGEQFF. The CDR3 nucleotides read TGTGCCAGCAGCGTAGTGGAGGGTCTGGGTGAGCAGTTCTTC.